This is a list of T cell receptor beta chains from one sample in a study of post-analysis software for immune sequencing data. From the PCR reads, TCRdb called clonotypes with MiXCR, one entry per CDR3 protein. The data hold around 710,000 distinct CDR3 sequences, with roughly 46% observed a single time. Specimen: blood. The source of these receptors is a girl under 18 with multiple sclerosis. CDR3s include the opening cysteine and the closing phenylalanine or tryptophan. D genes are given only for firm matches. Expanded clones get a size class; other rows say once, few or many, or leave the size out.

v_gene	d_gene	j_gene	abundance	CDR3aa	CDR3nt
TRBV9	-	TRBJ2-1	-	CASSPGTGNNEQFF	TGTGCCAGCAGCCCCGGGACTGGAAACAATGAGCAGTTCTTC
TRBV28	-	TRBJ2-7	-	CASSFTPWDEQYF	TGTGCCAGCAGTTTTACTCCTTGGGACGAGCAGTACTTC
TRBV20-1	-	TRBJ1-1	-	CSARGGGTEAFF	TGCAGCGCTCGAGGGGGGGGCACTGAAGCTTTCTTT
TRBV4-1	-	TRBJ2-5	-	CASSPLLASETQYF	TGCGCCAGCAGCCCTCTCCTAGCGAGTGAGACCCAGTACTTC
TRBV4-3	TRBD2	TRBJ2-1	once	CASSSRLAGVNEQFF	TGCGCCAGCAGCTCCCGACTAGCGGGAGTCAATGAGCAGTTCTTC
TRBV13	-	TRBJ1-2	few	CASSFTGAVKGNYGYTF	TGTGCCAGCAGCTTCACGGGAGCGGTGAAGGGGAACTATGGCTACACCTTC
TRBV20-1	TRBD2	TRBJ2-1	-	CSARDLAGASYNEQFF	TGCAGTGCTAGAGATCTTGCGGGAGCTTCCTACAATGAGCAGTTCTTC
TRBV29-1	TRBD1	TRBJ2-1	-	CSVGQGGNEQFF	TGCAGCGTTGGACAGGGGGGCAATGAGCAGTTCTTC
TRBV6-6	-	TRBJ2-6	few	CASVDSEPSGANVLTF	TGTGCCAGCGTGGACTCCGAGCCGTCTGGGGCCAACGTCCTGACTTTC
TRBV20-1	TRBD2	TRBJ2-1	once	CSARVQWRERVGAYNEQFF	TGCAGTGCTAGAGTACAGTGGCGGGAGAGGGTTGGCGCCTACAATGAGCAGTTCTTC
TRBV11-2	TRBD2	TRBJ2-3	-	CASSLIGGTRELDTQYF	TGTGCCAGCAGCTTAATTGGGGGGACTAGGGAGTTGGATACGCAGTATTTT
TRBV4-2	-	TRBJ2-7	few	CASSQGRGDSYEQYF	TGTGCCAGCAGCCAAGGCCGGGGAGACTCCTACGAGCAGTACTTC
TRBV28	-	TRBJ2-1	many	CASRLGGFSYNEQFF	TGTGCCAGCAGGTTGGGCGGGTTCTCCTACAATGAGCAGTTCTTC
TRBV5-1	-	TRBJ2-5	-	CASSLVADLETQYF	TGCGCCAGCAGCTTGGTCGCGGATTTAGAGACCCAGTACTTC
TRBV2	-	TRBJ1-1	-	CASFSRGSSGEAFF	TGTGCCAGCTTCTCCCGGGGGTCGTCCGGGGAAGCTTTCTTT
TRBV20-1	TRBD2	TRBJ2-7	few	CSAMVWEGYHYEQYF	TGCAGTGCTATGGTGTGGGAGGGATACCACTACGAGCAGTACTTC
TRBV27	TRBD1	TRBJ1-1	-	CASSPGTGGSTEAFF	TGTGCCAGCAGTCCCGGGACAGGGGGGAGCACTGAAGCTTTCTTT
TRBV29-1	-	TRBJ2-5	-	CSVEEPASQETQYF	TGCAGCGTTGAAGAGCCCGCCTCACAAGAGACCCAGTACTTC
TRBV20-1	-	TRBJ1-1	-	CSAPMITEAFF	TGCAGTGCTCCTATGATCACTGAAGCTTTCTTT
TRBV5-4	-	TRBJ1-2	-	CASRNERPYGYTF	TGTGCCAGCAGGAACGAGCGGCCCTATGGCTACACCTTC
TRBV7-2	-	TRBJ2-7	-	CASSSRTAEQYF	TGTGCCAGCAGCAGTCGGACAGCCGAGCAGTACTTC
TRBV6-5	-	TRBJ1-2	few	CASSYSRENYGYTF	TGTGCCAGCAGTTACTCTAGGGAAAACTATGGCTACACCTTC
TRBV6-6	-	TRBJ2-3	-	CASSYPGTLTDTQYF	TGTGCCAGCAGTTACCCAGGGACACTGACAGATACGCAGTATTTT
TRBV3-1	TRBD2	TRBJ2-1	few	CASSQAQGTSASNEQFF	TGTGCCAGCAGCCAAGCCCAAGGGACTAGTGCCTCAAATGAGCAGTTCTTC
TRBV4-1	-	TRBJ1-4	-	CASSQDRGTRNEKLFF	TGCGCCAGCAGCCAAGATCGTGGGACCCGGAATGAAAAACTGTTTTTT
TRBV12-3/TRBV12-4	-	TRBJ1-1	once	CASNMGRTEAFF	TGTGCCAGCAATATGGGGAGGACTGAAGCTTTCTTT
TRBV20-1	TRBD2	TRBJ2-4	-	CSASPSGPSGIQYF	TGCAGTGCTAGTCCTAGCGGCCCGAGCGGCATTCAGTACTTC
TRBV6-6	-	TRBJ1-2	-	CASTSTPAYYGYTF	TGTGCCAGCACCTCAACTCCCGCCTACTATGGCTACACCTTC
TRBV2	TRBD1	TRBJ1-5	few	CASSGGQVHQPQHF	TGTGCCAGCAGCGGAGGACAGGTACACCAGCCCCAGCATTTT
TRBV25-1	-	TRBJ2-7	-	CASSEDIGTGAYEQYF	TGTGCCAGCAGTGAAGATATTGGTACGGGGGCCTACGAGCAGTACTTC
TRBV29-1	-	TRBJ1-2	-	CSVESRDRGVDYTF	TGCAGCGTTGAATCCCGGGACCGGGGAGTTGACTACACCTTC
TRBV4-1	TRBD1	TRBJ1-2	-	CASSQEINRGLEGYTF	TGCGCCAGCAGCCAAGAAATAAACAGGGGGCTTGAGGGCTACACCTTC
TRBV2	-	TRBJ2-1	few	CASSEHDNEQFF	TGTGCCAGCAGTGAACACGACAATGAGCAGTTCTTC
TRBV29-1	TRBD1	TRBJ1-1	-	CSFTTGYEAFF	TGCAGCTTCACGACAGGGTATGAAGCTTTCTTT
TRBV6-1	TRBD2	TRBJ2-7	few	CASGASGGYEQYF	TGTGCCAGCGGCGCTAGCGGAGGTTACGAGCAGTACTTC
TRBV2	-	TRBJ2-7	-	CASTPLGIATVTYEQYF	TGTGCCAGCACTCCACTTGGAATAGCGACTGTAACCTACGAGCAGTACTTC
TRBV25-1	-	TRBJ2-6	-	CASSPRTGNSGANVLTF	TGTGCCAGCAGTCCACGGACCGGTAACTCTGGGGCCAACGTCCTGACTTTC
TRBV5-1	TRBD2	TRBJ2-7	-	CASSLAGRTWSDEQYF	TGCGCCAGCAGCTTGGCCGGGAGGACATGGTCGGACGAGCAGTACTTC
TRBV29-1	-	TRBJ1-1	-	CSVEGEAEAFF	TGCAGCGTTGAAGGGGAAGCCGAAGCTTTCTTT
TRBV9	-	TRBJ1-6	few	CASSVGGLKSPLHF	TGTGCCAGCAGCGTAGGAGGGTTGAAGTCACCCCTCCACTTT
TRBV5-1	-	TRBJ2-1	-	CASSGYTSYEQFF	TGCGCCAGCAGCGGTTACACTAGTTATGAGCAGTTCTTC
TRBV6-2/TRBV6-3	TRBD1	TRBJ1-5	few	CASRMTGIRQPQHF	TGTGCCAGCAGGATGACAGGGATTCGGCAGCCCCAGCATTTT
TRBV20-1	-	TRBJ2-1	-	CSAGSFGSVDEQFF	TGCAGTGCTGGGTCTTTCGGGAGTGTAGATGAGCAGTTCTTC
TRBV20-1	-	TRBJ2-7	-	CSARGSASSYEQYF	TGCAGTGCTAGGGGCTCCGCAAGCTCCTACGAGCAGTACTTC
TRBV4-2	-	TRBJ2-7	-	CASSLWDMEGYEQYF	TGTGCCAGCAGTCTCTGGGACATGGAGGGCTACGAGCAGTACTTC
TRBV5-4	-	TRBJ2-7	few	CASSSRTDYEQYF	TGTGCCAGCAGCTCGAGGACGGATTACGAGCAGTACTTC
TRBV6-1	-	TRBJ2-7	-	CASSEMRVYSYEQYF	TGTGCCAGCAGTGAAATGAGGGTATACTCCTACGAGCAGTACTTC
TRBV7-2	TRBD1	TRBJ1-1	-	CASSPRGQGKRNTEAFF	TGTGCCAGCAGCCCTCGGGGACAGGGAAAGAGGAACACTGAAGCTTTCTTT
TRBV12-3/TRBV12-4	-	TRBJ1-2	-	CASTRSGRINYGYTF	TGTGCCAGCACTAGGTCGGGAAGGATTAACTATGGCTACACCTTC
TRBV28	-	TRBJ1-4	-	CASSPAENGKLFF	TGTGCCAGCAGCCCCGCGGAGAACGGAAAACTGTTTTTT
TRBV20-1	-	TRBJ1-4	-	CSARDLGVRAEKLFF	TGCAGTGCTAGAGATCTTGGGGTGAGGGCTGAAAAACTGTTTTTT